The 13 T cell receptor beta chains below were found in one sample sequenced in a study of blood T cell repertoires in COVID-19. Measured with immunoSEQ multiplex PCR; TCRdb has only the in-frame clones, and not every one. Among some 26,000 clones, approximately 85% were seen once, and the ten largest hold approximately 7.7%. Material: peripheral blood. The origin of the receptors is a woman in her fifties or sixties with active COVID-19.

Only a few counts were recorded for this clone. The genes are TRBV28 and TRBJ2-1; TRBD2 matches at 10 bases. V lost 1 base, J lost 4 bases, and 4 bases stayed unmatched. CDR1 and CDR2 from the germline V gene are MDHEN and SYDVKM. The CDR3 totals 16 residues. The CDR3 sequence is CASSLSTSGPYNEQFF. The CDR3 DNA is TGTGCCAGCAGTTTATCGACTAGCGGGCCTTACAATGAGCAGTTCTTC.

The J gene is TRBJ2-1, the V gene TRBV2; D perhaps matches TRBD2 (6 bases). This CDR3 has 15 residues. The V gene's germline CDR1 is SNHLY and CDR2 FYNNEI. Trimming shortened V by 3 bases and J by 3 bases, and 12 bases separated the two germline ends. The CDR3 region has the DNA TGTGCCAGCAGTGATAACAGGAGGGGCTACAATGAGCAGTTCTTC. This gives the protein CASSDNRRGYNEQFF.

This chain connects TRBV11-2 to TRBJ2-5; a possible D gene is TRBD2 (7 bases). Germline V gene sequence: CDR1 SGHAT, CDR2 FQNNGV. The length of the CDR3 is 16 residues. V was clipped by 1 base and J by 4 bases, with 16 bases between them. The CDR3 bases are TGTGCCAGCAGCTTAGGGGTGGGCGGGGGCGGAGAGACCCAGTACTTC. Translated: CASSLGVGGGGETQYF.

A single count supports this clone. The rearrangement uses TRBV28 and TRBJ1-4; D not certain. Germline V gene data show CDR1 as MDHEN and CDR2 as SYDVKM. The CDR3 runs to 15 residues. Between the trimmed V and J ends, which lost 6 bases and 8 bases, there was a span of 19 bases. CDR3 coding DNA: TGTGCCAGCAGCCCGAGCCAGGCTATCGGCGAAAAACTGTTTTTT. Translating it yields CASSPSQAIGEKLFF.

This clone has just one count. The V gene is TRBV30, the J gene TRBJ2-7, with 8 bases that match TRBD1. The J segment lost 8 bases and the V segment lost 4 bases, leaving 10 bases of the junction unmatched. The CDR3 consists of 13 residues. Germline CDR1 GTSNPN, CDR2 SVGIG (reference sequence). CDR3 coding DNA: TGTGCCTGGAATAGTAGGGCAGGGGGCCAGCAGTACTTC. Its translation is CAWNSRAGGQQYF.

The CDR3 reads CASIISSGELFF. DNA for the CDR3: TGTGCCAGCATTATCTCGTCCGGGGAGCTGTTTTTT. The chain combines TRBV7-9 with TRBJ2-2; D is undetermined. Germline values: CDR1 SEHNR, CDR2 FQNEAQ (reference sequence). The V end lost 7 bases, the J end lost 6 bases, and 9 bases lay between the germline ends. The CDR3 spans 12 residues.

The V call is TRBV5-1, the J call TRBJ1-4, with D maybe TRBD1 (6 bases). Trimming left V 3 bases short and J 7 bases short, with 16 bases between. The length of the CDR3 is 15 residues. The germline CDR1 and CDR2 sequences are SGHRS and YFSETQ. The CDR3 reads CASSSRPGTSEKLFF. CDR3 sequence (DNA): TGCGCCAGCAGCTCTAGACCCGGGACATCTGAAAAACTGTTTTTT.

This sequence joins TRBV6-5 and TRBJ2-1; perhaps TRBD2 as D (6 bases). Germline V gives CDR1 MNHEY, CDR2 SVGAGI. V was cut by 6 bases and J by 2 bases, with 14 bases left in between. This CDR3 comprises 15 residues. The CDR3 is CASRTGAGAYNEQFF. The CDR3 bases are TGTGCCAGCAGGACGGGAGCTGGGGCCTACAATGAGCAGTTCTTC.

This chain connects TRBV10-3 to TRBJ2-5; the match to TRBD1 covers 8 bases. CDR3 size: 14 residues. From germline, CDR1 is ENHRY and CDR2 SYGVKD. With 7 bases clipped from V and 0 bases from J, the junction kept 4 bases outside the gene matches. The CDR3 DNA follows: TGTGCCATCAAAGGGGGACAGGACCAAGAGACCCAGTACTTC. It codes for CAIKGGQDQETQYF.

The CDR3 DNA sequence: TGTGCCAGCAGTCAGCGGGAGGGCACCGGGGAGCTGTTTTTT. This gives the protein CASSQREGTGELFF. The rearrangement uses TRBV2 and TRBJ2-2; 10 bases agree with TRBD2. Germline CDR1 is SNHLY and CDR2 is FYNNEI. The CDR3 sequence is 14 residues long. V was pared by 5 bases and J by 4 bases, with 1 base of the junction left unmatched.

The chain carries TRBV19 and TRBJ1-4; 7 bases align to TRBD1. Unmatched junction bases numbered 9, after V lost 5 bases and J lost 0 bases. CDR3 length: 17 residues. The germline V gene encodes CDR1 LNHDA and CDR2 SQIVND (reference sequence). The CDR3 DNA reads TGTGCCAGTAGTTCTATCTCGACAGGGACAACTAATGAAAAACTGTTTTTT. It specifies CASSSISTGTTNEKLFF.

This rearrangement joins TRBV5-1 to TRBJ2-1; 10 nucleotides agree with TRBD1. There are 15 residues in the CDR3. CDR1 is SGHRS and CDR2 is YFSETQ in the germline V gene. After removal of 2 bases from V and 10 bases from J, the junction contained 9 bases not matched to a gene. The CDR3 loop is CASSFSPGQGFEQFF. The CDR3 DNA follows: TGCGCCAGCAGCTTTTCGCCGGGACAGGGGTTCGAGCAGTTCTTC.

The chain employs TRBV2 and TRBJ2-1; D uncertain. Looked up from germline, CDR1 is SNHLY and CDR2 is FYNNEI. The length of the CDR3 is 11 residues. V was cut by 6 bases and J by 5 bases, with 5 bases left in between. The DNA for the CDR3 is TGTGCCAGCAGGGAGCACAATGAGCAGTTCTTC. The encoded protein is CASREHNEQFF.